This TCR beta chain was captured by sequencing in a study of PD-1 blockade in classical Hodgkin lymphoma (dated by TCRdb to about 2020). Notes on the research overall: Nivolumab dosing was 3 mg/kg intravenously every 2 weeks, continuing until either disease progression or unacceptable toxicity. The study used TCR beta sequencing and CyTOF to define a peripheral blood immune signature of response to PD-1 blockade in classical Hodgkin lymphoma.

At the junction V is shortened by 6 bases and J by 4 bases, with 18 bases in between. The CDR3 starts with the cysteine, ends with the phenylalanine, and has 15 residues. Only the CDR3 DNA is retained, 45 bases long and in frame from the first base. Sequences MNHEY (CDR1) and SVGAGI (CDR2) are obtained from the germline V gene. Genomic DNA was extracted with the Qiagen DNeasy kit from unsorted PBMCs and from negatively selected CD4+ and CD8+ fractions. TCR beta CDR3 regions were subjected to amplification by immunoSEQ multiplex PCR with primers that anneal to V and J segments. Amplification bias was minimized using a synthetic immune receptor repertoire, and residual bias was removed computationally after sequencing. As for the authors' bioinformatics: Repertoire diversity was quantified as the Shannon entropy index using custom Python scripts. The unsorted, CD4+ and CD8+ repertoires were each analyzed separately, with the exception of combined analyses, where CD4+ and CD8+ sequences were merged in silico. Clonal expansion was defined as at least a 2-fold frequency increase after treatment relative to C1D1, with a pseudocount of 0.5 for undetected baseline clones. Clones with 0 or 1 copy at C1D1 were classified as singleton clones, and clones with 2 or more copies were classified as non-singleton clones. Clones expanded in unsorted samples were annotated as CD4+, CD8+ or unknown by matching protein sequences in sorted samples from the same patient. Wilcoxon tests were applied to paired samples to test diversity changes from C1D1 to C4D1. TCRdb took over this immuneACCESS table, retaining in-frame rearrangements with V and J assigned. Such tables are incomplete; in checked studies, under half of the missing clones stem from an unresolved V gene, and the remainder is unexplained. V and J calls and clone size are as listed in that table; D and trimming were resolved from the DNA. The sample table holds under 30,000 clones, of which more than 75% were seen once. The biggest ten clones account for around a tenth of the sample.

This clone was detected once. There is no known antigen for this receptor. It has no much larger one-base neighbor in the sample; base qualities were not kept. The time point label corresponds to: cycle 2 day 1 (C2D1) of nivolumab. Every trial patient had relapsed following autologous stem cell transplantation, and prior brentuximab vedotin exposure was what differed among cohorts A, B and C. The trial cohort included 50 to 70 patients with relapsed/refractory classical Hodgkin lymphoma, and each patient had a best overall response of complete response, partial response or progressive disease. Trial patients were treated with single-agent nivolumab in the multi-cohort phase II CheckMate 205 trial. An independent review committee assessed best overall response by applying the 2007 International Working Group response criteria. Trial PBMCs were collected just before the start of nivolumab (C1D1) and during therapy at cycle 2 day 1 and cycle 4 day 1. Peripheral blood was collected in 8 mL Vacutainer Cell Preparation Tubes, from which PBMCs were isolated by centrifugation and then cryopreserved.

Overall study results and their limits: Lower diversity was seen in patients whose nivolumab began less than 1 year after ASCT, and these patients were left out of later analyses so that immune reconstitution would not confound the results. By C4D1, a significant rise was seen in CD4+ TCR diversity but not in CD8+ TCR diversity (p=0.0027 vs p=0.16), and the rise was most apparent among complete responders (p=0.02). Trial patients with a complete response had baseline diversity similar to that of newly diagnosed patients, while partial responders and progressors had significantly lower diversity. The study covered only a single clinical trial cohort, and the causes of the repertoire differences, possibly disease activity or prior therapy, were still not defined. Newly diagnosed patients were reported to have lower baseline TCR diversity than healthy donors, and relapsed/refractory patients were reported to have lower baseline TCR diversity still.

The sequencing here drew on peripheral blood mononuclear cells (PBMCs), taken before the second cycle of nivolumab. The chain was built from TRBV6-5 and TRBJ1-1; TRBD1 might be the D gene, on 5 matching bases. This clonotype was sampled from a human donor with classical Hodgkin lymphoma. The CDR3 corresponds to CASSPTAGSSTEAFF. The DNA sequence is TGTGCCAGCAGCCCGACGGCAGGGTCGTCCACTGAAGCTTTCTTT.